The text below deals with one T cell receptor beta chain. What it binds is unknown. A much larger clone sits a single nucleotide away, making a read error possible. These data come from a study of human T cells and chemical hapten exposure. Study background: Across the whole study, which lasted about 5.5 months, patients were given diphenylcyclopropenone on the scalp once a week.

The time point was: pre-sensitization, week 0. Noted treatment: therapeutic diphenylcyclopropenone sensitization with weekly scalp DPC. The donor pool consisted of alopecia patients aged 18 to 70 years, considered suitable for DPC. Findings of the study overall: Large CDR3 similarity clusters arose significantly more often from expanded TCRs than from controls.

Using its own MiXCR run on the RACE reads, TCRdb lists one record per CDR3 protein. The top ten hold 1.6% of the sample, which has roughly 110,000 distinct CDR3 sequences, roughly an eighth seen once. The clonotype originates from a woman aged 50 to 60 with alopecia areata. Some clones in this sample may be carry-over from other donors' samples. Sequenced material: whole blood, taken in connection with sensitization to the hapten diphenylcyclopropenone (DPC).

The chain's CDR3 is CASSRTGSNQPQHF. CDR3 in DNA: TGTGCCAGCAGCCGGACAGGGTCCAATCAGCCCCAGCATTTT. The rearrangement links TRBV6-6 to TRBJ1-5, with TRBD1 identical over 8 bases. Trimming at V came to 6 bases and at J to 3 bases, leaving 4 bases not matched to a gene. CDR1 is MNHNY and CDR2 is SVGAGI in the germline V gene (reference sequence). There are 14 residues in the CDR3.